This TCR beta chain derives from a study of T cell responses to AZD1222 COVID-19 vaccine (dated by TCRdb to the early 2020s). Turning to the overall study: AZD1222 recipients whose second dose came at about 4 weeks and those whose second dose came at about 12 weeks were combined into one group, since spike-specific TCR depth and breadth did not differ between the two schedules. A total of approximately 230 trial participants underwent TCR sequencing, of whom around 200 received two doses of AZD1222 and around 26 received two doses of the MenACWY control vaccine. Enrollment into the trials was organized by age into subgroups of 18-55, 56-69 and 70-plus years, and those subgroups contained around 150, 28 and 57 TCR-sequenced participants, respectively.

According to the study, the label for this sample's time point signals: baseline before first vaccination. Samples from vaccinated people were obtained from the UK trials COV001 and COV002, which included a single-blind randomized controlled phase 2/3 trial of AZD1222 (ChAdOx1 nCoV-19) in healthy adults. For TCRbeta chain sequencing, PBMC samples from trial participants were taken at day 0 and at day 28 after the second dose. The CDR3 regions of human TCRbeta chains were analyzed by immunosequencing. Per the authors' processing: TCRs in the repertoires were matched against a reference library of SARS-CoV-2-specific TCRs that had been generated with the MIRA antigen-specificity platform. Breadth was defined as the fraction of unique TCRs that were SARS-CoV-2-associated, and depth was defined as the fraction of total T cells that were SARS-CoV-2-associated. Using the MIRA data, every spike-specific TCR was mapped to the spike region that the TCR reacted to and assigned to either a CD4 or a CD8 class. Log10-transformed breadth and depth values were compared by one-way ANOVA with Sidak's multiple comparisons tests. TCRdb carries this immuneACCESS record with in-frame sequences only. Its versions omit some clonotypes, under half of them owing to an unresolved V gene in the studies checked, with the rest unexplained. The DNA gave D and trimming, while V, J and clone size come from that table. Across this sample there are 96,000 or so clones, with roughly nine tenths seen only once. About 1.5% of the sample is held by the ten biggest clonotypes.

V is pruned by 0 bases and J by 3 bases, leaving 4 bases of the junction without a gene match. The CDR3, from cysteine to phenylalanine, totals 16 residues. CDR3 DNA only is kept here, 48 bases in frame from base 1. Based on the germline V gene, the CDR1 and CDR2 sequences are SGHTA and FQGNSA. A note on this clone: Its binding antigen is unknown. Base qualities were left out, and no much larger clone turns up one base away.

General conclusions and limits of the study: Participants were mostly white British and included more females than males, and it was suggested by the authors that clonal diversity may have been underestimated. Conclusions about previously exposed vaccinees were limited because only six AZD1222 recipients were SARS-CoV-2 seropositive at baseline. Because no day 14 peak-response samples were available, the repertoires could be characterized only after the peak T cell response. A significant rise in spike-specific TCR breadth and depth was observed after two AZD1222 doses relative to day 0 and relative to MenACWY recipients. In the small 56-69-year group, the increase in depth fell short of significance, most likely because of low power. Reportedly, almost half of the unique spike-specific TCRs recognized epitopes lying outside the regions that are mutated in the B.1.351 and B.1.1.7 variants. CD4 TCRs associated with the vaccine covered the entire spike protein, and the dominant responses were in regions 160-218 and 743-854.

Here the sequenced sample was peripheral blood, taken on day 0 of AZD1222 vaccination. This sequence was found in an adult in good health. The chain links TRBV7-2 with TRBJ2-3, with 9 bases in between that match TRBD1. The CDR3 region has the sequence CASSLAGQGLTDTQYF. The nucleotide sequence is TGTGCCAGCAGCTTAGCGGGACAGGGTTTGACAGATACGCAGTATTTT.